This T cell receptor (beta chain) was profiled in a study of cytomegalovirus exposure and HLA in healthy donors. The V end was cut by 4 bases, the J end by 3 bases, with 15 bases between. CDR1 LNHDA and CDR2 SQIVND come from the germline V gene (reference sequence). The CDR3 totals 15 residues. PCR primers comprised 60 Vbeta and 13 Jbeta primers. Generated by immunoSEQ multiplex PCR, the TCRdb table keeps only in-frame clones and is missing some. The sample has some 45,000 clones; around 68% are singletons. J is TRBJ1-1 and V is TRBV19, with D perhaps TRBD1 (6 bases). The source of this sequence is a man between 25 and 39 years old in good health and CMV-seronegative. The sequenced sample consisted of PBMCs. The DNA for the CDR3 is TGTGCCAGTAGTACAACCAGGGGAGTAGACACTGAAGCTTTCTTT. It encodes CASSTTRGVDTEAFF.